The 11 T cell receptor beta chains listed next were all sequenced from one sample in a study of CD8+CD57+ T cells in acquired aplastic anemia. Profiles of TCR beta VDJ and CDR3 were generated from a genomic DNA template. TCRdb reprocessed the reads with MiXCR, giving one entry per CDR3 protein. This sample yields 200,000 to 250,000 distinct CDR3 sequences, of which approximately 65% are seen a single time; around 58% belongs to the top ten. The sequenced patients had an expansion of CD8+CD57+ cells seen by flow cytometry. Sequencing used sorted CD4+, CD8+, or CD8+CD57+ T cells (not recorded which) from PBMCs. The source is a human donor with aplastic anemia.

This sequence joins TRBV7-7 and TRBJ2-6; D is undetermined. This CDR3 region has 15 residues. The V end was cut by 5 bases, the J end by 4 bases, with 12 bases between. Germline-derived CDR1 and CDR2 are SSHAT and FNYEAQ (reference sequence). The CDR3 here is CASSQVGVGANVLTF. The CDR3 coding sequence is TGTGCCAGCAGCCAGGTTGGGGTCGGGGCCAACGTCCTGACTTTC.

This clonotype has just a few counts. The chain employs TRBV15 and TRBJ2-7; a possible D gene is TRBD1 (5 bases). CDR3 size: 15 residues. Trimming left V 0 bases short and J 2 bases short, with 11 bases between. Germline CDR1 is LNHNV and CDR2 is YYDKDF (reference sequence). CDR3 sequence: CATSREGVEAYEQYF. CDR3 sequence (DNA): TGTGCCACCAGCAGAGAAGGGGTCGAAGCCTACGAGCAGTACTTC.

This clonotype turned up a few times. The rearrangement links TRBV12-3 or TRBV12-4 to TRBJ1-1; 7 bases agree with TRBD1. Losses at the gene ends were 3 bases for V and 1 base for J; bases not matched to a gene: 2. The CDR3 has 14 amino acids. The CDR3 region is CASSFQGGNTEAFF. CDR3 coding DNA: TGTGCCAGCAGTTTTCAGGGGGGGAACACTGAAGCTTTCTTT.

This chain uses TRBV11-2 with TRBJ2-3; D gene ambiguous. The CDR3 runs 14 residues. Trimming removed 1 base at V and 8 bases at J, with 13 bases between. Germline loops: CDR1 SGHAT, CDR2 FQNNGV. Written as DNA, the CDR3 is TGTGCCAGCAGCTTAGGGGCGACTCCCGGTACGCAGTATTTT. Amino acid sequence: CASSLGATPGTQYF.

The CDR3 loop is CASSPYDRERENIQYF. The CDR3 DNA follows: TGTGCCAGCAGCCCCTATGACAGGGAACGGGAAAACATTCAGTACTTC. The gene calls are TRBV19 and TRBJ2-4; 7 bases match TRBD1. V shed 9 bases, J shed 5 bases, and the junction held 16 bases outside the gene matches. The germline V gene encodes CDR1 LNHDA and CDR2 SQIVND (reference sequence). The CDR3 is 16 residues long. Drawing the rest from reference TRBV19 and TRBJ2-4, the complete variable domain is DGGITQSPKYLFRKEGQNVTLSCEQNLNHDAMYWYRQDPGQGLRLIYYSQIVNDFQKGDIAEGYSVSREKKESFPLTVTSAQKNPTAFYLCASSPYDRERENIQYFGAGTRLSVL.

This clonotype was seen a handful of times. The gene calls are TRBV2 and TRBJ2-7, with a weak D call TRBD1 (6 bases). CDR1 is SNHLY, CDR2 FYNNEI, per germline. The CDR3 is made up of 15 amino acids. Trimming took off 2 bases at V and 1 base at J, with 12 bases between the two ends. This CDR3 is CASSEWGQWSYEQYF. The CDR3 nucleotides are TGTGCCAGCAGTGAATGGGGACAATGGTCCTACGAGCAGTACTTC.

The rearrangement links TRBV7-6 to TRBJ1-6; weak D call: TRBD1 (5 bases). Per germline, CDR1 SGHVS and CDR2 FNYEAQ. This CDR3 has 14 amino acids. Trimming cost V 5 bases and J 6 bases, with 11 bases left between them. CDR3 residues: CASSHGTANSPLHF. The CDR3 nucleotides read TGTGCCAGCAGCCACGGGACCGCTAATTCACCCCTCCACTTT. Supplemented by reference TRBV7-6 and TRBJ1-6, the full variable domain reads GAGVSQSPRYKVTKRGQDVALRCDPISGHVSLYWYRQALGQGPEFLTYFNYEAQQDKSGLPNDRFSAERPEGSISTLTIQRTEQRDSAMYRCASSHGTANSPLHFGNGTRLTVT.

The rearrangement uses TRBV5-1 and TRBJ1-1; D unclear. The CDR3 length is 16 residues. The germline V gene has CDR1 SGHRS and CDR2 YFSETQ. Trimming removed 2 bases from V and 10 bases from J, with 24 bases in between. The CDR3 is CASSFPCRLEHRGAFF. CDR3 bases: TGCGCCAGCAGCTTTCCGTGCAGGCTAGAACACCGGGGAGCTTTCTTT.

J is TRBJ2-2 and V is TRBV7-8, with unresolved D. Germline CDR1 reads SGHVS; CDR2 reads FQNEAQ. V lost 4 bases and J 0 bases, leaving 9 bases between the germline ends. The CDR3 spans 15 residues. The CDR3 protein is CASSSRNPNTGELFF. The CDR3 DNA reads TGTGCCAGCAGCTCCCGGAACCCGAACACCGGGGAGCTGTTTTTT.

The chain is built from TRBV7-6 and TRBJ2-7, with D possibly matching TRBD1 (6 bases). The CDR3 is 15 amino acids. Germline CDR1 reads SGHVS; CDR2 reads FNYEAQ. Trimming took 6 bases from V and 3 from J, leaving 18 bases between them. The CDR3 here is CASSPRSRGNYEQYF. The DNA for the CDR3 is TGTGCCAGCAGTCCAAGGTCTAGGGGGAACTACGAGCAGTACTTC. The variable domain in full, completed from reference TRBV7-6 and TRBJ2-7, reads GAGVSQSPRYKVTKRGQDVALRCDPISGHVSLYWYRQALGQGPEFLTYFNYEAQQDKSGLPNDRFSAERPEGSISTLTIQRTEQRDSAMYRCASSPRSRGNYEQYFGPGTRLTVT.

The V call is TRBV15, the J call TRBJ2-3; D ambiguous. The V gene's germline CDR1 is LNHNV and CDR2 YYDKDF (reference sequence). This CDR3 has 14 residues. The V end lost 1 base, the J end lost 7 bases, and 12 bases lay between the germline ends. The CDR3 loop is CATSRGLAVNTQYF. CDR3 DNA: TGTGCCACCAGCAGAGGTTTAGCTGTGAATACGCAGTATTTT.